Reported below is one TCR beta chain. Libraries were prepared by immunoSEQ multiplex PCR; TCRdb keeps only in-frame clonotypes and omits some of them. The sample holds some 140,000 clones, roughly 82% seen once. This record comes from a study of blood T cell repertoires in COVID-19. Study overall: Italy, Spain and the United States were the sources of the convalescent and acute COVID-19 samples. T cells, B-cell-depleted T cells, or PBMCs provided the cDNA or gDNA that served as material.

Germline V gene sequence: CDR1 SGDLS, CDR2 YYNGEE. The ends were cut back, 4 bases at V and 4 bases at J, with 23 bases in the middle. The CDR3 covers 17 residues. The TCR comes from an elderly man with acute or convalescent COVID-19. The chain is built from TRBV9 and TRBJ2-5; D might be TRBD2 (7 bases). Sequencing was performed on peripheral blood. CDR3 in amino acids: CASSSSGAGAFPETQYF. In DNA form, the CDR3 reads TGTGCCAGCAGCTCGTCCGGGGCGGGGGCCTTCCCAGAGACCCAGTACTTC.